These 20 T cell receptor beta chains share one sample of origin, sequenced in a study of blood T cell repertoires in COVID-19 (dated by TCRdb to 2020 to 2021). Libraries were built with the immunoSEQ multiplex PCR assay. TCRdb obtained this table from immuneACCESS and retained in-frame rearrangements with V and J assigned. These tables miss some clones; where compared with another copy, unresolved V genes account for less than half of the shortfall, and the remainder is unexplained. Here the sample has about 370,000 clones; roughly nine tenths occur a single time. The ten largest account for less than 1.2% of the sample. Specimen: PBMCs or T cells enriched from blood (not recorded which). These receptors were taken from a man aged 18 to 35 who had recovered from COVID-19.

The V gene is TRBV29-1, the J gene TRBJ2-2; no reliable D call. This CDR3 spans 12 amino acids. The V end was cut by 4 bases, the J end by 1 base, with 4 bases between. Germline V CDR1 and CDR2: SQVTM, ANQGSEA. The CDR3 sequence: CSVVRNTGELFF. The CDR3 DNA reads TGCAGCGTTGTCCGGAACACCGGGGAGCTGTTTTTT.

This rearrangement joins TRBV5-4 to TRBJ2-2, with D maybe TRBD2 (6 bases). The CDR3 loop spans 15 amino acids. Germline loops: CDR1 SGHNT, CDR2 YYREEE (reference sequence). The V and J ends lost 2 bases and 2 bases respectively, with 10 bases between them. The DNA for the CDR3 is TGTGCCAGCAGCTTCGGGACTCATAACACCGGGGAGCTGTTTTTT. It codes for CASSFGTHNTGELFF. The full variable domain, its missing parts supplied by reference TRBV5-4 and TRBJ2-2, is ETGVTQSPTHLIKTRGQQVTLRCSSQSGHNTVSWYQQALGQGPQFIFQYYREEENGRGNFPPRFSGLQFPNYSSELNVNALELDDSALYLCASSFGTHNTGELFFGEGSRLTVL.

This chain links TRBV12-5 with TRBJ2-1; 11 nucleotides line up with TRBD2. Unmatched junction bases numbered 7, after V lost 3 bases and J lost 0 bases. This CDR3 is built from 18 residues. Germline-derived CDR1 and CDR2 are LGHNT and FRNRAP. This CDR3 is CASGFLSGGAPSYNEQFF. As DNA, the CDR3 is TGTGCTAGTGGTTTCCTTAGCGGGGGGGCCCCCTCCTACAATGAGCAGTTCTTC.

The V gene is TRBV7-2, the J gene TRBJ2-1; the match to TRBD1 covers 8 bases. The CDR3 is 14 residues long. V shed 7 bases and J 9 bases; nucleotides not matched to a gene: 11. CDR1 and CDR2 (germline): SGHTA, FQGNSA. The CDR3 sequence is CASKQGQGRSEQFF. The DNA for the CDR3 is TGTGCCAGCAAACAAGGACAGGGTCGAAGTGAGCAGTTCTTC.

V is TRBV6-4 and J is TRBJ2-1; TRBD2 might be the D (5 bases). This CDR3 has 14 residues. From germline, CDR1 is MRHNA and CDR2 SNTAGT. The V and J ends lost 5 bases and 9 bases respectively, with 17 bases between them. The CDR3, as DNA: TGTGCCAGCAGTTCGTTTTCGGGAAATTCTGAGCAGTTCTTC. Its translation: CASSSFSGNSEQFF.

The rearrangement joins TRBV6-1 to TRBJ2-7; D might be TRBD1 (6 bases). CDR1 is MNHNS and CDR2 is SASEGT in the germline V gene. The CDR3 contains 15 residues. Trimming removed 0 bases at V and 4 bases at J, with 13 bases between. The CDR3, as DNA: TGTGCCAGCAGTGAAGCGCCGGGACAAGGGTACGAGCAGTACTTC. It translates to CASSEAPGQGYEQYF.

The chain employs TRBV4-3 and TRBJ1-4, with 7 bases that match TRBD1. V shed 6 bases and J 2 bases; nucleotides not matched to a gene: 6. Germline V gene lookup returns CDR1 LGHNA and CDR2 YSLEER. The CDR3 totals 15 residues. The CDR3 sequence is CASRRQGLTNEKLFF. CDR3 nucleotide sequence: TGCGCCAGCAGGCGACAGGGCTTGACTAATGAAAAACTGTTTTTT.

This sequence joins TRBV29-1 and TRBJ1-2, with 9 bases that match TRBD1. The CDR3 runs 11 residues. Per the germline V gene, CDR1 is SQVTM and CDR2 is ANQGSEA. The V gene end was trimmed by 6 bases and the J gene end by 7 bases; junction bases not matched to a gene: 3. DNA of the CDR3: TGCAGCGTCGGACAGGGGTTTGGCTACACCTTC. Its translation is CSVGQGFGYTF.

This clone has just one count. This sequence joins TRBV6-6 and TRBJ2-7, with 10 bases matching TRBD2. The CDR3 loop spans 19 amino acids. Losses at the gene ends were 5 bases for V and 2 bases for J; bases not matched to a gene: 18. Germline V gives CDR1 MNHNY, CDR2 SVGAGI (reference sequence). The CDR3 nucleotides read TGTGCCAGCAGTCATCTGGAGTTCCAGCTAGCGGGAGAACCCTACGAGCAGTACTTC. This codes for CASSHLEFQLAGEPYEQYF.

The V gene is TRBV20-1, the J gene TRBJ1-1; the D gene is possibly TRBD1 (5 bases). CDR1 and CDR2 (germline): DFQATT, SNEGSKA (reference sequence). The germline V and J ends were trimmed by 5 bases and 8 bases, with 12 bases remaining between them. The CDR3 is 11 residues long. The CDR3 DNA reads as TGCAGTGCTCGAGCGACAGTAGAAGCTTTCTTT. Protein product: CSARATVEAFF.

The V gene is TRBV7-9, the J gene TRBJ2-1, with 9 positions matching TRBD1. The germline V gene encodes CDR1 SEHNR and CDR2 FQNEAQ (reference sequence). The CDR3 is 15 amino acids. After removal of 1 base from V and 10 bases from J, the junction contained 8 bases not matched to a gene. The DNA of the CDR3 is TGTGCCAGCAGCTTAGGCCGGGACAGGGAATGGGAGCAGTTCTTC. It encodes CASSLGRDREWEQFF.

This clone was counted many times. This chain connects TRBV28 to TRBJ1-2; TRBD1 is a possible D gene (5 bases). CDR3 length: 13 amino acids. Trimming took off 8 bases at V and 8 bases at J, with 18 bases between the two ends. Germline V gene data show CDR1 as MDHEN and CDR2 as SYDVKM. CDR3 in amino acids: CASQGIWLSGYTF. The CDR3 nucleotides are TGTGCCAGCCAGGGTATATGGCTTTCAGGCTACACCTTC.

The chain is built from TRBV6-5 and TRBJ1-5; 7 bases map to TRBD1. The germline CDR1 and CDR2 sequences are MNHEY and SVGAGI. Trimming cost V 5 bases and J 6 bases; bases outside gene matches: 10. The CDR3 runs 15 residues. The CDR3, as DNA: TGTGCCAGCAGTCCACAAGACAGGGATGGTCAGCCCCAGCATTTT. Its protein is CASSPQDRDGQPQHF.

The chain carries TRBV2 and TRBJ1-5, with 8 nucleotides matching TRBD1. This CDR3 region has 15 residues. V trimming: 8 bases; J trimming: 2 bases; junction bases outside the gene matches: 8. From germline, CDR1 is SNHLY and CDR2 FYNNEI. CDR3 nucleotides: TGTGCCAGCGACAAGGACAGGGTTGGCAATCAGCCCCAGCATTTT. As protein: CASDKDRVGNQPQHF. The full variable domain, completed using reference TRBV2 and TRBJ1-5, is EPEVTQTPSHQVTQMGQEVILRCVPISNHLYFYWYRQILGQKVEFLVSFYNNEISEKSEIFDDQFSVERPDGSNFTLKIRSTKLEDSAMYFCASDKDRVGNQPQHFGDGTRLSIL.

The chain recombines TRBV6-5 with TRBJ1-6, with 8 bases aligning to TRBD1. J was trimmed by 5 bases and V by 4 bases; bases with no gene match: 4. The CDR3 has 15 residues. From germline, CDR1 is MNHEY and CDR2 SVGAGI. This chain's CDR3 is CASSFRTGNNSPLHF. CDR3 DNA: TGTGCCAGCAGTTTCAGGACAGGGAATAATTCACCCCTCCACTTT.

The rearrangement joins TRBV30 to TRBJ1-6; no clear D gene. The CDR3 has 17 amino acids. Germline V CDR1 and CDR2: GTSNPN, SVGIG (reference sequence). V dropped 3 bases and J dropped 0 bases, with 15 bases sitting between them. The CDR3 nucleotides are TGTGCCTGGAGCCACGGAGGGTTACGCTCCTATAATTCACCCCTCCACTTT. It codes for CAWSHGGLRSYNSPLHF.

DNA for the CDR3: TGTGCCAGCAGCCGGACAGGACAGGGGCTCGAGCAGTACTTC. This translates into CASSRTGQGLEQYF. This chain connects TRBV7-8 to TRBJ2-7; 9 bases agree with TRBD1. The germline V gene encodes CDR1 SGHVS and CDR2 FQNEAQ. The CDR3 covers 14 residues. The V gene end was trimmed by 5 bases and the J gene end by 6 bases; junction bases not matched to a gene: 8.

The chain couples TRBV28 to TRBJ1-1, with 9 bases lining up with TRBD1. The CDR3 extends over 21 amino acids. Germline V gene data show CDR1 as MDHEN and CDR2 as SYDVKM. V gave up 7 bases and J gave up 3 bases; unmatched junction bases: 27. The CDR3: CASNSLTRSRRDRVLYTEAFF. CDR3 sequence (DNA): TGTGCCAGCAACTCCCTTACCCGCTCCCGCCGGGACAGGGTATTATACACTGAAGCTTTCTTT.

The chain employs TRBV10-3 and TRBJ2-3, with a tentative D call TRBD1 (6 bases). The V and J ends lost 5 bases and 4 bases respectively, with 19 bases between them. The CDR3 loop spans 16 amino acids. The germline gives CDR1 ENHRY, CDR2 SYGVKD. CDR3 DNA sequence: TGTGCCATCAGTCCACACTTACAGGGTAGCGCAGATACGCAGTATTTT. This encodes CAISPHLQGSADTQYF.

The V call is TRBV28, the J call TRBJ2-7, with 11 positions matching TRBD1. Germline V gene data show CDR1 as MDHEN and CDR2 as SYDVKM. The CDR3 consists of 14 residues. The J segment lost 4 bases and the V segment lost 3 bases, leaving 2 bases of the junction unmatched. The chain's CDR3 is CASSLDRGLYEQYF. CDR3 bases: TGTGCCAGCAGTTTGGACAGGGGGCTTTACGAGCAGTACTTC.